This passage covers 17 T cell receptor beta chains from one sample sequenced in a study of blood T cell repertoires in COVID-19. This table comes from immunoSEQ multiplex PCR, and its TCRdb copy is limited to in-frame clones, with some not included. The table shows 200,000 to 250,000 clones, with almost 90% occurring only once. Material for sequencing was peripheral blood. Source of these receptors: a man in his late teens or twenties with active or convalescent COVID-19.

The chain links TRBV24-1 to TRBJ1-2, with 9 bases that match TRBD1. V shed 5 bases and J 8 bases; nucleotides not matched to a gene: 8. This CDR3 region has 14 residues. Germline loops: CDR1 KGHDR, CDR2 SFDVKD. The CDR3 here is CATSAPGQGGGYTF. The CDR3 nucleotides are TGTGCCACCAGTGCTCCGGGACAGGGCGGCGGCTACACCTTC.

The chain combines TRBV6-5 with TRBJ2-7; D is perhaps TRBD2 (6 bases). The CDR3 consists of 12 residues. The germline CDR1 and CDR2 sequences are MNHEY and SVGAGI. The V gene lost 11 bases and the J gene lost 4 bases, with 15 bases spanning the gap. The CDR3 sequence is CAGRGDLYEQYF. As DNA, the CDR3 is TGTGCCGGGCGGGGAGATCTGTACGAGCAGTACTTC.

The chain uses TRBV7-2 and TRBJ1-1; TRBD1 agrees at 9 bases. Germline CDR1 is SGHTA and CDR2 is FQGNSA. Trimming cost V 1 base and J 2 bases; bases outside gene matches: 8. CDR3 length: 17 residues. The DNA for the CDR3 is TGTGCCAGCAGCTTAGAATGGGTGGGACAGGGAAACACTGAAGCTTTCTTT. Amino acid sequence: CASSLEWVGQGNTEAFF.

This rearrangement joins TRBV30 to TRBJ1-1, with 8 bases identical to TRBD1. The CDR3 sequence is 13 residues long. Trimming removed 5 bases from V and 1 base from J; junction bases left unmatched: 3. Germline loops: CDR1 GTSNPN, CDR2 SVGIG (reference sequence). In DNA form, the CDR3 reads TGTGCCTGGGACAGGGGACAGAACACTGAAGCTTTCTTT. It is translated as CAWDRGQNTEAFF.

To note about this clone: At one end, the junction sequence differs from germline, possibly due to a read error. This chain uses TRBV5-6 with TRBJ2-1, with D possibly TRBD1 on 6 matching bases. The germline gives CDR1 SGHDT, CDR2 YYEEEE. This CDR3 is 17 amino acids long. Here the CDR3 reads CASSLGGDRSSYNEQFF. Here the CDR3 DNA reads TGTGCCAGCAGCTTGGGGGGAGACAGGTCCTCCTATAATGAGCAGTTCTTC.

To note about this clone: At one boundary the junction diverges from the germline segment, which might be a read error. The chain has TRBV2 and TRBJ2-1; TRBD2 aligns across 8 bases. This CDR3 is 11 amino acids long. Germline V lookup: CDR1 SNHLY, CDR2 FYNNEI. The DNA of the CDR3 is TGTGCCAGCAGTGAAAGCGGGAGAGTGGTCTTC. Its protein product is CASSESGRVVF. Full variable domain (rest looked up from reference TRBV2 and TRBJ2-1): EPEVTQTPSHQVTQMGQEVILRCVPISNHLYFYWYRQILGQKVEFLVSFYNNEISEKSEIFDDQFSVERPDGSNFTLKIRSTKLEDSAMYFCASSESGRVVFGPGTRLTVL.

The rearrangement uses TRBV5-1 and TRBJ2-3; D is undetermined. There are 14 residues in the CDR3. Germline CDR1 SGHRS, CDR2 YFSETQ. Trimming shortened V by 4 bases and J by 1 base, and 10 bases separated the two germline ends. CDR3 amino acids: CASSRQAGTDTQYF. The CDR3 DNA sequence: TGCGCCAGCAGCCGGCAGGCTGGCACAGATACGCAGTATTTT. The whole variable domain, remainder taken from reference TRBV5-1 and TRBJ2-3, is KAGVTQTPRYLIKTRGQQVTLSCSPISGHRSVSWYQQTPGQGLQFLFEYFSETQRNKGNFPGRFSGRQFSNSRSEMNVSTLELGDSALYLCASSRQAGTDTQYFGPGTRLTVL.

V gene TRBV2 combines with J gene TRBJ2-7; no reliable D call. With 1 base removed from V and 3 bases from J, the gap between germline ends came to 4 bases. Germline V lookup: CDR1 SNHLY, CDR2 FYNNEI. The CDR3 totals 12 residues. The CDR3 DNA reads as TGTGCCAGCAGTGAAGGCTACTACGAGCAGTACTTC. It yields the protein CASSEGYYEQYF.

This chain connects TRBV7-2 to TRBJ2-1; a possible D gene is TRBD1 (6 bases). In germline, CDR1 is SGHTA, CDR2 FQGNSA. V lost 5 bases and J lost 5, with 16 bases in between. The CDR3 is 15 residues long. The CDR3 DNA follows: TGTGCCAGCAGCACACCGTTGGGGGCTCACAATGAGCAGTTCTTC. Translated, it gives CASSTPLGAHNEQFF.

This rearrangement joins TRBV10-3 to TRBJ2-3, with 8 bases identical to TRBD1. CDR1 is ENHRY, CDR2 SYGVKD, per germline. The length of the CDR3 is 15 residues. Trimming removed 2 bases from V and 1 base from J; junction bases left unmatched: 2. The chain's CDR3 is CAISEGGQGTDTQYF. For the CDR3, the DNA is TGTGCCATCAGTGAGGGGGGACAGGGCACAGATACGCAGTATTTT.

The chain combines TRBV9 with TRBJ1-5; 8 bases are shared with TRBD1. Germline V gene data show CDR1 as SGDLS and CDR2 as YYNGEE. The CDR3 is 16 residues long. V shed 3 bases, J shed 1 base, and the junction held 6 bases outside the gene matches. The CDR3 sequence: CASSAGDRRSNQPQHF. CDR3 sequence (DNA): TGTGCCAGCAGCGCCGGGGACAGGAGGAGCAATCAGCCCCAGCATTTT. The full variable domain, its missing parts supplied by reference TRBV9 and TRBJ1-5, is DSGVTQTPKHLITATGQRVTLRCSPRSGDLSVYWYQQSLDQGLQFLIQYYNGEERAKGNILERFSAQQFPDLHSELNLSSLELGDSALYFCASSAGDRRSNQPQHFGDGTRLSIL.

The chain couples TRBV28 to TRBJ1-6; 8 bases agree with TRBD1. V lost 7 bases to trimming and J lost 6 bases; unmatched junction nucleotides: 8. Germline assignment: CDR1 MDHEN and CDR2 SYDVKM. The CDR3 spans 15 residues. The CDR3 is CASTLPGQANSPLHF. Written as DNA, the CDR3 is TGTGCCAGCACCCTGCCGGGACAGGCTAATTCACCCCTCCACTTT. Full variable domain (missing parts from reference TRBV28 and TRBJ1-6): DVKVTQSSRYLVKRTGEKVFLECVQDMDHENMFWYRQDPGLGLRLIYFSYDVKMKEKGDIPEGYSVSREKKERFSLILESASTNQTSMYLCASTLPGQANSPLHFGNGTRLTVT.

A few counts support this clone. The CDR3 spells CSVVTSGRPSPSQYF. The CDR3 DNA reads as TGCAGCGTTGTGACTAGCGGGAGGCCGTCACCGTCGCAGTATTTT. The genes are TRBV29-1 and TRBJ2-3; 13 positions agree with TRBD2. CDR1 SQVTM and CDR2 ANQGSEA come from the germline V gene. This CDR3 is built from 15 residues. V trimming: 4 bases; J trimming: 10 bases; junction bases outside the gene matches: 11.

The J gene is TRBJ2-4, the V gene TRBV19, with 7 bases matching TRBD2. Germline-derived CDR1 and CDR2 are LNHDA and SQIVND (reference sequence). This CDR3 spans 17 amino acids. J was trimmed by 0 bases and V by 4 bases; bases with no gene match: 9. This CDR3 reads CASSTSGGNLAKNIQYF. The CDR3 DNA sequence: TGTGCCAGTAGTACCTCGGGGGGAAACCTAGCCAAAAACATTCAGTACTTC. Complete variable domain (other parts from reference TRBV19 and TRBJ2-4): DGGITQSPKYLFRKEGQNVTLSCEQNLNHDAMYWYRQDPGQGLRLIYYSQIVNDFQKGDIAEGYSVSREKKESFPLTVTSAQKNPTAFYLCASSTSGGNLAKNIQYFGAGTRLSVL.

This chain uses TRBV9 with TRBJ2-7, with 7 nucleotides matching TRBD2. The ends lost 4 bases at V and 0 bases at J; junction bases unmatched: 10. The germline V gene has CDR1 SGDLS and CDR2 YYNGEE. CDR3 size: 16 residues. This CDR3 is CASSPSGFLSSYEQYF. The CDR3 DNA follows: TGTGCCAGCAGCCCTAGCGGCTTCCTCTCCTCCTACGAGCAGTACTTC.

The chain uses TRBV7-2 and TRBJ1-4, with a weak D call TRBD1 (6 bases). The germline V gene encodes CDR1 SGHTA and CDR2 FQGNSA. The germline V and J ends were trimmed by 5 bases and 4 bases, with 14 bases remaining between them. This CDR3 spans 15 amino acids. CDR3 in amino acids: CASSEGTLRNEKLFF. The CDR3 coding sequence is TGTGCCAGCAGCGAGGGGACACTGCGTAATGAAAAACTGTTTTTT.

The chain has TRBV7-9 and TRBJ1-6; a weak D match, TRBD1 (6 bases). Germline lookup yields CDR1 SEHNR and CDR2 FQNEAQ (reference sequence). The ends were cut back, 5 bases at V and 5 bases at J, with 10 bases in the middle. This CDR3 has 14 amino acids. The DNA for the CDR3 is TGTGCCAGCAGCGTACAGGGAAATAATTCACCCCTCCACTTT. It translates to CASSVQGNNSPLHF.